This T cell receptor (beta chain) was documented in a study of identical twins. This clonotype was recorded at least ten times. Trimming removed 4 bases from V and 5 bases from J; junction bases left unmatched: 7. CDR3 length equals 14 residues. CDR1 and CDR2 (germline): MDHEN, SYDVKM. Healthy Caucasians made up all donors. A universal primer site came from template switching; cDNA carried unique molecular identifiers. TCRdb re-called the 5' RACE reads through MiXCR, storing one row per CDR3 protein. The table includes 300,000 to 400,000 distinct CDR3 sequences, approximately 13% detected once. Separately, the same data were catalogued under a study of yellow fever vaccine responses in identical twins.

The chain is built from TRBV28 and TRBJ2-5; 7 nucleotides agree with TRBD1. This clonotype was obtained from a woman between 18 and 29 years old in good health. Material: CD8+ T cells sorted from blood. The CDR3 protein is CASSSQTGTETQYF. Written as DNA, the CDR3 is TGTGCCAGCAGTTCGCAGACAGGGACCGAGACCCAGTACTTC.